This T cell receptor (beta chain) was identified during a study of T cells in women clearing cervical HPV infection (dated by TCRdb to the late 2010s). Turning to the overall study: Cases were 25 women with histologically confirmed HPV16-related CIN3 or worse, including 2 invasive cancers. The approximately 25 controls were women who cleared a single incident HPV16 infection within 12 months without developing precancer or cancer. Blood from cases was collected at the visit where the lesion was first found, while blood from controls was collected once the infection could no longer be detected. For cases, a median interval of nearly 150 days, with an interquartile range of roughly 85 to 220 days, was observed between lesion detection and blood sampling. HLA typing was available for only a few women, so HLA type could not be excluded as a confounder. The exploratory proof-of-principle case-control study was nested within the Guanacaste HPV Natural History Study in Costa Rica and compared TCR repertoires across cervical HPV16 outcomes. Cases and controls were matched on age within five years and on year of sample collection. A median age of about 30 years was observed in cases versus 37 to 40 in controls, and no significant differences in baseline characteristics were found. The parent cohort enrolled under 11,000 women aged 18 or older in Guanacaste, Costa Rica, in about 1993 to 1995 and followed the women for less than eight years. Five blinded duplicates per group were added as quality controls, so that 60 or so samples were obtained: some 50 participants and around 10 replicates.

Points on this clone: Its antigen is unknown. The DNA ends 3 residues before the CDR3 does, and the rest of the CDR3 is filled in from the germline J gene.

V and J are trimmed by 8 bases and 0 bases, and the gene matches miss 10 bases of the junction. Including the terminal cysteine and phenylalanine, the CDR3 comprises 15 residues. Part of the CDR3 DNA is given, 36 bases translated from base 1. In the germline V gene, CDR1 corresponds to SNHLY and CDR2 to FYNNEI. Results the study describes overall, beyond this receptor: The cross-sectional design could not show whether associations preceded infection or resulted from it; effector/memory subsets and HPV-specific T cells were not isolated. By combining richness with V gene abundances, random forest classifiers separated cases from controls with an estimated AUC of about 0.82. TRBV6-7 relative abundance was lower in cases than in controls (roughly 0.12% versus 0.15%; Bonferroni P = 0.0008). Significantly higher TCR repertoire richness was observed in CIN3+ cases than in controls across sequencing depths, whereas no difference in evenness was found. T-cell numbers per sample were unknown, so richness differences could reflect varying T-cell content rather than repertoire biology.

Every participant had a single incident cervical HPV16 infection, and prevalent HPV16 infections were excluded. Cervical HPV DNA was detected by MY09/MY11 PCR and genotyped by dot-blot hybridization. Fifteen mL of heparinized blood were centrifuged, and the buffy coat was aliquoted, frozen at -30°C, then stored at -80°C. QIAGEN kits were used to extract genomic DNA from the buffy coat specimens. Using the immunoSEQ assay, multiplex PCR amplified TCR beta CDR3 regions from an average of approximately 1,100 ng of genomic DNA per sample. To correct primer bias, the assay used a complete synthetic TCR repertoire to set an amplification baseline. The amplicons were sequenced using the Illumina platform. Under the source paper's analysis protocol: Error correction of the sequences involved clustering with frequency ratios plus a modified nearest-neighbor algorithm, after which the sequences were analyzed in the immunoSEQ Analyzer using IMGT gene definitions. At each rarefaction depth, TCR richness and evenness were averaged across 20 rarefaction repeats, and any sample with fewer sequences than the depth was left out. Wilcoxon rank sum tests with FDR correction were used to compare relative abundances of V, D and J genes between the groups. An intraclass correlation of roughly 95% for TCR richness and an average of 76.4% across 66 gene segments were obtained from the blinded duplicates. TCRdb took this table from immuneACCESS and kept in-frame rearrangements with V and J called. Such tables lack part of the clones; where checked against another copy, unresolved V genes explain under half of the gap, and the rest is unexplained. The V and J calls and clone size are taken from that table; D and trimming were inferred from the DNA. The sample table records about 36,000 clones. The top ten constitute roughly 1.6% of the sample.

Sequenced input: blood buffy coat. The sequence is built from TRBV2 and TRBJ2-7, and 7 junction bases match TRBD1. This sequence was found in a woman between 18 and 70 years old with a cervical HPV16 infection that either progressed to CIN3+ or cleared (not recorded which). Incomplete CDR3 DNA: TGTGCCAGCGGACCCCCGGGACAGAGCTCCTACGAG. Its translation is CASGPPGQSSYE. The entire CDR3 sequence reads CASGPPGQSSYEQYF.